The clone carrying this T cell receptor (beta chain) has ten or more counts. Antigen: not known. One end of the junction is discordant with germline, which a read error may explain. Samples came from axillary lymph nodes draining the breast cancer. The sample comes from a study of breast tumors, draining lymph nodes, adjacent tissues. Overall study results and limits: Tumors had less TCR diversity than lymph nodes, more than nontumor tissue.

Using its own MiXCR run on the multiplex PCR reads, TCRdb lists one record per CDR3 protein. The sample yields around 150,000 distinct CDR3 sequences, around a third seen once. The material sequenced was axillary lymph node tissue. This sequence originates from a female donor with breast cancer. Some clones in this sample may be carry-over from other donors' samples.

CDR3 bases: TGTGCCAGCAGTGTGACAGGGAGGAGCAGTCAGCCCCAGCATTTT. Translating gives CASSVTGRSSQPQHF. V is TRBV12-3 or TRBV12-4 and J is TRBJ1-5; 7 nucleotides align to TRBD1. The CDR3 has 15 residues.